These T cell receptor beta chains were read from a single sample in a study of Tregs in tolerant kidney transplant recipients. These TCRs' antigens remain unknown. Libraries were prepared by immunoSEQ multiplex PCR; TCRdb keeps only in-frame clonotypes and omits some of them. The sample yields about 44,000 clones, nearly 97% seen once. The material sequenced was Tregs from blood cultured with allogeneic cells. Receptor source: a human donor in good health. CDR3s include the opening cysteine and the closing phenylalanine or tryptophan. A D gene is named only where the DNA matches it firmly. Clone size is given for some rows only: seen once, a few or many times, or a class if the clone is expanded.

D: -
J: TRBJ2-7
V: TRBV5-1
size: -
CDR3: CASSLAAGPYEQYF
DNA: TGCGCCAGCAGCTTGGCTGCGGGGCCCTACGAGCAGTACTTC

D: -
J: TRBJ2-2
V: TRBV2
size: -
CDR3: CASREHTIRELFF
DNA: TGTGCCAGCAGGGAGCACACTATAAGGGAGCTGTTTTTT

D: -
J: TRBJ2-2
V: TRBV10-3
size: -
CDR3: CAISRQLGGTGELFF
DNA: TGTGCCATCAGTCGACAGCTGGGTGGCACCGGGGAGCTGTTTTTT

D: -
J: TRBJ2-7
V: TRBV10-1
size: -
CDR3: CASSAGQPYEQYF
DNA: TGCGCCAGCAGCGCCGGACAGCCCTACGAGCAGTACTTC

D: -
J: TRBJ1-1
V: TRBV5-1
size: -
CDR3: CASSLTGNTEAFF
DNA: TGCGCCAGCAGCCTGACAGGGAACACTGAAGCTTTCTTT

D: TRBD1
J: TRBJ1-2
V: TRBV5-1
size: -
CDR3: CASSLGTGADGYTF
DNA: TGCGCCAGCAGCTTGGGGACAGGGGCGGATGGCTACACCTTC

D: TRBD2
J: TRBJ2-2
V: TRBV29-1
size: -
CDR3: CSVLTGGLITGELFF
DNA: TGCAGCGTTCTGACGGGAGGGCTAATAACCGGGGAGCTGTTTTTT

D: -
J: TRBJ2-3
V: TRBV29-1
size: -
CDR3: CSVEDVRRTDTQYF
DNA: TGCAGCGTTGAAGACGTGCGGCGGACAGATACGCAGTATTTT

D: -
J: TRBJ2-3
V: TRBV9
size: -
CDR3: CASSSGNPAADTQYF
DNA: TGTGCCAGCAGTTCTGGAAACCCGGCCGCAGATACGCAGTATTTT

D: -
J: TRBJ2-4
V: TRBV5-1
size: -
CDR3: CASSLATRNIQYF
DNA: TGCGCCAGCAGCTTGGCGACCAGAAACATTCAGTACTTC

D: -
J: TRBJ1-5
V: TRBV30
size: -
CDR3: CAWSVEGTVGRHQHF
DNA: TGTGCCTGGAGTGTAGAGGGGACGGTGGGAAGGCACCAGCATTTT

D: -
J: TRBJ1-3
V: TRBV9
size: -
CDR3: CASSPWAPSGNTIYF
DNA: TGTGCCAGCAGTCCATGGGCTCCCTCTGGAAACACCATATATTTT

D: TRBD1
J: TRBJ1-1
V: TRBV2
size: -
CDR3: CASSDRDRMNTEAFF
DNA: TGTGCCAGCAGTGACCGGGACAGGATGAACACTGAAGCTTTCTTT

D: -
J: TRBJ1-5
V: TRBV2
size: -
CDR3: CASRANSGGEPQHF
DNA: TGTGCCAGCAGAGCCAACAGTGGGGGGGAGCCCCAGCATTTT

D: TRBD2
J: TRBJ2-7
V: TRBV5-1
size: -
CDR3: CASSHFGGYPYEQYF
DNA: TGCGCCAGCAGCCATTTCGGGGGGTACCCCTACGAGCAGTACTTC

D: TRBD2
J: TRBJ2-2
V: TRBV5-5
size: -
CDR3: CASSLAGTNTGELFF
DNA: TGTGCCAGCAGCTTAGCGGGAACGAACACCGGGGAGCTGTTTTTT

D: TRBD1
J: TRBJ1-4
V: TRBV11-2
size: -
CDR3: CASSFLGTGWKLFF
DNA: TGTGCCAGCAGCTTTCTAGGGACAGGGTGGAAACTGTTTTTT

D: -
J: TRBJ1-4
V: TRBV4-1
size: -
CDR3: CASSQDGSLGNEKLFF
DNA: TGCGCCAGCAGCCAAGATGGGAGTTTGGGGAATGAAAAACTGTTTTTT

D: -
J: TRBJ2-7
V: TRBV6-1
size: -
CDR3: CASRHSGRVSYEQYF
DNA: TGTGCCAGCAGACACTCGGGAAGGGTATCCTACGAGCAGTACTTC

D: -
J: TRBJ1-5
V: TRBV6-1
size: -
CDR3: CASSVMGFYQPQHF
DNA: TGTGCCAGCAGTGTAATGGGGTTCTATCAGCCCCAGCATTTT

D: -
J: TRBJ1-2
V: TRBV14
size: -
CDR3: CASRPGGNYGYTF
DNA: TGTGCCAGCAGACCGGGGGGTAACTATGGCTACACCTTC

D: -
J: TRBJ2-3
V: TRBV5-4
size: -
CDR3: CASSYWAPTDTQYF
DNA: TGTGCCAGCAGTTACTGGGCCCCCACAGATACGCAGTATTTT

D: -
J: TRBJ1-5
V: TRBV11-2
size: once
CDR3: CASSLGQGSYQPQHF
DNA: TGTGCCAGCAGCTTGGGGCAGGGAAGCTATCAGCCCCAGCATTTT

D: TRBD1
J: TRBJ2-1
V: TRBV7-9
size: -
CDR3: CASSPRTGPSFDEQFF
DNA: TGTGCCAGCAGCCCCCGGACAGGGCCTTCGTTCGATGAGCAGTTCTTC

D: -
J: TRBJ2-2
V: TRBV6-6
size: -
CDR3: CASSSQLTGELFF
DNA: TGTGCCAGCAGTTCACAGTTAACCGGGGAGCTGTTTTTT

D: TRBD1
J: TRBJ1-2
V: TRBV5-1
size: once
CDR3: CASRTGVHYGYTF
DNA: TGCGCCAGCAGGACAGGGGTTCACTATGGCTACACCTTC

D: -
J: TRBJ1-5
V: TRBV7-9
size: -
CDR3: CASSSSRDSNQPQHF
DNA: TGTGCCAGCAGTTCTAGCAGGGATAGCAATCAGCCCCAGCATTTT

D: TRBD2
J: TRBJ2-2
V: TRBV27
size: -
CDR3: CASSFLGLDTGELFF
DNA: TGTGCCAGCAGTTTCCTGGGACTAGACACCGGGGAGCTGTTTTTT

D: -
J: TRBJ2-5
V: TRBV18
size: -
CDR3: CASSQGQQETQYF
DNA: TGTGCCAGCTCACAGGGACAACAAGAGACCCAGTACTTC

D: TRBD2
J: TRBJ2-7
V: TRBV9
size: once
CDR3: CASSPVRLAGLGEQYF
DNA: TGTGCCAGCAGCCCAGTCCGGCTAGCGGGATTGGGCGAGCAGTACTTC

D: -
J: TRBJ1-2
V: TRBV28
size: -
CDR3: CASSFGPGEDYGYTF
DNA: TGTGCCAGCAGTTTTGGGCCGGGGGAGGACTATGGCTACACCTTC

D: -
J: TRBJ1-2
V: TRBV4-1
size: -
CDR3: CASSLENGGASYTF
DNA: TGCGCCAGCAGCCTCGAAAACGGGGGTGCGAGCTACACCTTC

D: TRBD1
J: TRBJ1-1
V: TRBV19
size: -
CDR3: CASSLGSWTGSTEAFF
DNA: TGTGCCAGTAGCCTCGGATCCTGGACAGGGAGCACTGAAGCTTTCTTT

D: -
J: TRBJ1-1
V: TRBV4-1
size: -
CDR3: CASSLDSRILYTEAFF
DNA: TGCGCCAGCAGCCTGGACAGCCGGATCCTTTACACTGAAGCTTTCTTT

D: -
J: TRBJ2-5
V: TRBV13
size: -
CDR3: CASSRQETQYF
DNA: TGTGCCAGCAGCCGACAAGAGACCCAGTACTTC

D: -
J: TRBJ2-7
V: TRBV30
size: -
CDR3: CAWTRGYEQYF
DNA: TGTGCCTGGACGCGCGGTTACGAGCAGTACTTC

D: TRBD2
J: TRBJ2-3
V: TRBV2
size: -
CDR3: CASTPGLGSTDTQYF
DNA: TGTGCCAGCACTCCGGGACTAGGGAGCACAGATACGCAGTATTTT

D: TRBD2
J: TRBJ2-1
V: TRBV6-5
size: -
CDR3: CASSSLRRERNEQFF
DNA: TGTGCCAGCAGTTCCCTGAGGCGGGAGAGAAATGAGCAGTTCTTC

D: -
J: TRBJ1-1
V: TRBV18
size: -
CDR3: CASSPREGTEAFF
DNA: TGTGCCAGCTCTCCAAGGGAGGGGACTGAAGCTTTCTTT